The text below deals with one T cell receptor (beta chain). Cohort placement rested on clinical history that participants reported themselves. The CDR3 sequence is 17 residues long. V shed 2 bases, J shed 5 bases, and the junction held 12 bases outside the gene matches. CDR1 SEHNR and CDR2 FQNEAQ come from the germline V gene (reference sequence). This sample stems from a study of blood T cell repertoires in COVID-19. Profiled with immunoSEQ multiplex PCR; TCRdb holds only in-frame clones, not every one. The sample comprises 300,000 or so clones, roughly 90% of which are singletons, and under 3% rests with the top ten.

The rearrangement uses TRBV7-9 and TRBJ2-1; 7 positions agree with TRBD1. The receptor was isolated from a woman between 50 and 59 years old who had been exposed to COVID-19. What was sequenced was PBMCs or T cells enriched from blood (not recorded which). CDR3: CASSLRPPGQNHNEQFF. The CDR3 nucleotides are TGTGCCAGCAGCTTAAGACCTCCGGGACAGAACCACAATGAGCAGTTCTTC. Based on the CDR3 plus reference TRBV7-9 and TRBJ2-1, the full variable domain is DTGVSQNPRHKITKRGQNVTFRCDPISEHNRLYWYRQTLGQGPEFLTYFQNEAQLEKSRLLSDRFSAERPKGSFSTLEIQRTEQGDSAMYLCASSLRPPGQNHNEQFFGPGTRLTVL.